The 12 T cell receptor beta chains below come from one sample, sequenced in a study of molecular identifiers for immune sequencing clone quantification. TCRdb reanalysed the PCR reads using MiXCR and keeps one entry per CDR3 protein. Of over 300,000 distinct CDR3 sequences listed, roughly 23% were seen once; the top ten hold 0.65% to 0.75%. Sequencing was carried out using naive CD8+ T cells from blood, with Jurkat cell RNA spiked in. The subset was: FACS-sorted CD8+CD4-CCR7+CD45RA+ naive T cells. These receptors were obtained from a human donor in good health. Some libraries in this study had Jurkat cell RNA spiked in.

In its sample, this clonotype was seen many times. The rearrangement joins TRBV6-5 to TRBJ2-1, with 15 bases matching TRBD2. CDR1 MNHEY and CDR2 SVGAGI come from the germline V gene. The CDR3 spans 19 residues. V trimming: 2 bases; J trimming: 0 bases; junction bases outside the gene matches: 5. The CDR3, as DNA: TGTGCCAGCAGTTACCACGGACTAGCGGGAGGGAGCTCCTACAATGAGCAGTTCTTC. This sequence encodes CASSYHGLAGGSSYNEQFF.

The genes are TRBV12-3 or TRBV12-4 and TRBJ2-2, with TRBD2 identical over 10 bases. The CDR3 is made up of 15 amino acids. V trimming: 8 bases; J trimming: 3 bases; junction bases outside the gene matches: 6. In DNA, the CDR3 is TGTGCCAGCGGTTCTAGCGGGAGTTACACCGGGGAGCTGTTTTTT. This sequence encodes CASGSSGSYTGELFF.

This clonotype was counted only a few times. The V and J genes are TRBV27 and TRBJ2-3; 9 bases fit TRBD2. V shed 8 bases, J shed 4 bases, and the junction held 16 bases outside the gene matches. Germline assignment: CDR1 MNHEY and CDR2 SMNVEV (reference sequence). The CDR3 totals 17 residues. The CDR3 DNA follows: TGTGCCAGCTCTCCACTCGAGGGCGGGAGGGAGTCAGATACGCAGTATTTT. Its translation: CASSPLEGGRESDTQYF.

This clonotype was seen repeatedly, ten times or more. The V and J genes are TRBV6-2 or TRBV6-3 and TRBJ1-1, with TRBD1 matching over 7 bases. Germline V gene lookup returns CDR1 MNHEY and CDR2 SVGEGT. Unmatched junction bases numbered 6, after V lost 6 bases and J lost 5 bases. CDR3 length equals 13 residues. CDR3 amino acids: CASRVDRVTEAFF. The CDR3, as DNA: TGTGCCAGCAGAGTCGACAGGGTTACTGAAGCTTTCTTT.

Points on this clonotype: This may stem from a read error, because a much larger clone lies one nucleotide away. This chain connects TRBV6-2 or TRBV6-3 to TRBJ1-5; D may be TRBD1 (6 bases). The germline V gene encodes CDR1 MNHEY and CDR2 SVGEGT. The CDR3 runs 13 residues. The CDR3 loop is CARSPGQIQPQHF. As DNA, the CDR3 is TGTGCCCGCAGCCCCGGACAGATTCAGCCCCAGCATTTT.

There are a few counts of this clonotype. The chain links TRBV7-9 to TRBJ2-2; the D is unclear. Deletions cut 3 bases from V and 0 bases from J, with 11 bases between. Germline-derived CDR1 and CDR2 are SEHNR and FQNEAQ (reference sequence). The CDR3 length is 16 residues. CDR3 region: CASSLEWLANTGELFF. The CDR3 DNA sequence: TGTGCCAGCAGCTTGGAGTGGCTCGCGAACACCGGGGAGCTGTTTTTT.

A remark on this clonotype: A read error may be the cause here, since a much bigger clone is one base away. This chain connects TRBV9 to TRBJ2-3; 8 bases match TRBD1. The DNA end is a closer match to TRBJ1-5, so the J assignment may be wrong. The CDR3 sequence is 15 residues long. The V gene's germline CDR1 is SGDLS and CDR2 YYNGEE. The CDR3 nucleotides read TGTGCCAGCACAAAGACAGGGGCCTCCACAGATACGCAGCATTTT. This encodes CASTKTGASTDTQHF.

This clonotype was found a few times. The gene calls are TRBV30 and TRBJ2-7; the D is unclear. Deletions cut 0 bases from V and 3 bases from J, with 15 bases between. CDR1 is GTSNPN, CDR2 SVGIG, per germline (reference sequence). This CDR3 comprises 15 residues. Written as DNA, the CDR3 is TGTGCCTGGAGTGTAGGACCAGCTCAAGACTACGAGCAGTACTTC. As protein: CAWSVGPAQDYEQYF.

This clonotype was detected only a few times. This chain joins TRBV19 and TRBJ2-1; 11 bases agree with TRBD2. The trim removed 10 bases at V and 5 bases at J, leaving 7 bases unmatched. The CDR3 runs 14 residues. The germline V gene encodes CDR1 LNHDA and CDR2 SQIVND (reference sequence). CDR3 region: CATASGRFDNEQFF. DNA for the CDR3: TGTGCCACTGCTAGCGGGAGGTTTGACAATGAGCAGTTCTTC.

This sequence joins TRBV6-6 and TRBJ1-1; possibly TRBD1 for D (6 bases). Per the germline V gene, CDR1 is MNHNY and CDR2 is SVGAGI (reference sequence). The CDR3 sequence is 13 residues long. V was shortened by 6 bases and J by 6 bases, with 14 bases between the two germline ends. Here the CDR3 reads CASSQQGGAEAFF. The CDR3 DNA reads as TGTGCCAGCAGCCAACAGGGCGGGGCTGAAGCTTTCTTT.

This clonotype was counted at least ten times. This rearrangement joins TRBV7-2 to TRBJ1-4; D remains unclear. CDR1 is SGHTA, CDR2 FQGNSA, per germline. V lost 4 bases, J lost 3 bases, and 12 bases lay in between. This CDR3 comprises 15 residues. CDR3 sequence (DNA): TGTGCCAGCAGCTCTTCCGATCCACCTAATGAAAAACTGTTTTTT. Translation: CASSSSDPPNEKLFF. The variable domain in full, with the rest retrieved from reference TRBV7-2 and TRBJ1-4, is GAGVSQSPSNKVTEKGKDVELRCDPISGHTALYWYRQSLGQGLEFLIYFQGNSAPDKSGLPSDRFSAERTGGSVSTLTIQRTQQEDSAVYLCASSSSDPPNEKLFFGSGTQLSVL.

There are many counts of this clonotype. This chain links TRBV6-9 with TRBJ1-5; no definite D call. V was clipped by 5 bases and J by 2 bases, with 13 bases between them. Looked up from germline, CDR1 is MNHGY and CDR2 is SVAAGI. CDR3 size: 15 residues. The CDR3 nucleotides are TGTGCCAGCAGTCATGACGGATGGGGCAATCAGCCCCAGCATTTT. Translation: CASSHDGWGNQPQHF.